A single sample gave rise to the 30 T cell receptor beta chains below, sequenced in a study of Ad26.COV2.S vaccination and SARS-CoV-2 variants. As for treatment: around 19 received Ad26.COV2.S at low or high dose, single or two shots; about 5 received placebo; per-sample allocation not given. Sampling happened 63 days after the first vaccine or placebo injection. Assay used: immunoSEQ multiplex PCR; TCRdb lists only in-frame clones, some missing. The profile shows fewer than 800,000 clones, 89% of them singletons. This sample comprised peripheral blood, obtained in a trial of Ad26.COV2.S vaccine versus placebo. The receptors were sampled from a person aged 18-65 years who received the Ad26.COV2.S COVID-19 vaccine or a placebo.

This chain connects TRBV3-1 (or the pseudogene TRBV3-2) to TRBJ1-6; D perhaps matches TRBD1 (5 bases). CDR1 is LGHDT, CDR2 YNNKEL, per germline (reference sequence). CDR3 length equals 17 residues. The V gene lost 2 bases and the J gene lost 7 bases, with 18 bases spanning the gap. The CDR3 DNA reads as TGTGCCAGCAGCCAATGGGGGGGAGACCCAAGCAATTCACCCCTCCACTTT. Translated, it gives CASSQWGGDPSNSPLHF.

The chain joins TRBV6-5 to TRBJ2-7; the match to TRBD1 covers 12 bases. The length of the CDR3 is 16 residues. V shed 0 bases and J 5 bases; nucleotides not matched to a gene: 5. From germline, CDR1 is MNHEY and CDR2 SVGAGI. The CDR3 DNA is TGTGCCAGCAGTTACTCGAGTGGGGACAGGGGGCACGAGCAGTACTTC. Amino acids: CASSYSSGDRGHEQYF.

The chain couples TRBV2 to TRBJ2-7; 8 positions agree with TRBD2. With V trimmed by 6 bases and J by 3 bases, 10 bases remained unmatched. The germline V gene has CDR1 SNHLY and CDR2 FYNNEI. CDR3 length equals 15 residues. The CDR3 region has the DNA TGTGCCAGCAGCCCGGGGGGGACCCCACTCTACGAGCAGTACTTC. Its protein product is CASSPGGTPLYEQYF. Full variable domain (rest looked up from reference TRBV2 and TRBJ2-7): EPEVTQTPSHQVTQMGQEVILRCVPISNHLYFYWYRQILGQKVEFLVSFYNNEISEKSEIFDDQFSVERPDGSNFTLKIRSTKLEDSAMYFCASSPGGTPLYEQYFGPGTRLTVT.

This chain's CDR3 is CASSESGYEQYF. The CDR3 DNA sequence: TGCGCCAGCAGTGAGTCCGGGTACGAGCAGTATTTT. V is TRBV10-2 and J is TRBJ2-3; D gene ambiguous. The CDR3 covers 12 residues. CDR1 is WSHSY, CDR2 SAAADI, per germline. The V and J ends lost 0 bases and 11 bases respectively, with 9 bases between them.

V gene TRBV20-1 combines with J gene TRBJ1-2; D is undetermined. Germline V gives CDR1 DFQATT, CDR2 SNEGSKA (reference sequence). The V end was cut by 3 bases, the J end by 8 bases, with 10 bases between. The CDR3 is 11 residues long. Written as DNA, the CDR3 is TGCAGTGCTAGGGTGTCGAGCGGCTACACCTTC. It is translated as CSARVSSGYTF.

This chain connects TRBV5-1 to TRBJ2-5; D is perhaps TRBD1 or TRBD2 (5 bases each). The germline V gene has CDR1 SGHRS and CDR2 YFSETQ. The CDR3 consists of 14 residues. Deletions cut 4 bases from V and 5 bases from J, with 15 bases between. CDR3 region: CASSQDEGRETQYF. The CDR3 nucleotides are TGCGCCAGCAGCCAAGATGAGGGACGGGAGACCCAGTACTTC.

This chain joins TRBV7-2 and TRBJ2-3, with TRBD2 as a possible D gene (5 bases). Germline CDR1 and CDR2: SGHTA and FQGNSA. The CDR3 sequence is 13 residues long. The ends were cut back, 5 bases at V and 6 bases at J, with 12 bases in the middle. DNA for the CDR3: TGTGCCAGCAGCCCACAGACGGGGGATACGCAGTATTTT. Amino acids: CASSPQTGDTQYF.

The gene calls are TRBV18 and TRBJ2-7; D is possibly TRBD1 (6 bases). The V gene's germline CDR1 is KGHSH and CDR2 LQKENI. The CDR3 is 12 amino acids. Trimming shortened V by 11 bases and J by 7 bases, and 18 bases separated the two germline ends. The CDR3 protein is CASSGVPAEQYF. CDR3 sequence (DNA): TGTGCCTCCTCAGGGGTACCAGCGGAGCAGTACTTC.

The DNA of the CDR3 is TGTGCCTGGAGTGTTGCGGACAGGGGGCCGCTGAACACTGAAGCTTTCTTT. Residues: CAWSVADRGPLNTEAFF. The chain combines TRBV30 with TRBJ1-1; 11 nucleotides line up with TRBD1. Germline V gene data show CDR1 as GTSNPN and CDR2 as SVGIG (reference sequence). The CDR3 totals 17 residues. V lost 0 bases to trimming and J lost 0 bases; unmatched junction nucleotides: 6.

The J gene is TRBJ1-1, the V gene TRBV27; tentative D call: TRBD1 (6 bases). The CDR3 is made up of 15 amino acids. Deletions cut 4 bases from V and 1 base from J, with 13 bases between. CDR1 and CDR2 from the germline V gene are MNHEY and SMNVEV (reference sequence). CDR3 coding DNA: TGTGCCAGCAGTTCCTTTGGGGGCCAGAACACTGAAGCTTTCTTT. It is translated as CASSSFGGQNTEAFF.

The CDR3 coding sequence is TGTGCCAGCAGCCAAGACTGGGACAGGCGCAATCAGCCCCAGCATTTT. Protein: CASSQDWDRRNQPQHF. The genes are TRBV3-1 (or the pseudogene TRBV3-2) and TRBJ1-5; 8 positions agree with TRBD1. V lost 0 bases to trimming and J lost 2 bases; unmatched junction nucleotides: 3. The CDR3 extends over 16 amino acids. CDR1 and CDR2 from the germline V gene are LGHDT and YNNKEL (reference sequence).

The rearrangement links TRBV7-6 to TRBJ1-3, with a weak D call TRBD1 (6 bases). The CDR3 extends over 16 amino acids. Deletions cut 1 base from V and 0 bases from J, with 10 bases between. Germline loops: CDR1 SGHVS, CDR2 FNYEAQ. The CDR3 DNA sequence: TGTGCCAGCAGCTTAGGACAGGCTTACTCTGGAAACACCATATATTTT. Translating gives CASSLGQAYSGNTIYF. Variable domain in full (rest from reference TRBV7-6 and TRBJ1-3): GAGVSQSPRYKVTKRGQDVALRCDPISGHVSLYWYRQALGQGPEFLTYFNYEAQQDKSGLPNDRFSAERPEGSISTLTIQRTEQRDSAMYRCASSLGQAYSGNTIYFGEGSWLTVV.

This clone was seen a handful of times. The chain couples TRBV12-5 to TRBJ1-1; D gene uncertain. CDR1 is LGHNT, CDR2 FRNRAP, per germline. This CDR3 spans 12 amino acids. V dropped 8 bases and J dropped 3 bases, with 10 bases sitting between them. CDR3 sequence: CASRMGDTEAFF. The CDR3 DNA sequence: TGTGCTAGTCGTATGGGAGACACTGAAGCTTTCTTT.

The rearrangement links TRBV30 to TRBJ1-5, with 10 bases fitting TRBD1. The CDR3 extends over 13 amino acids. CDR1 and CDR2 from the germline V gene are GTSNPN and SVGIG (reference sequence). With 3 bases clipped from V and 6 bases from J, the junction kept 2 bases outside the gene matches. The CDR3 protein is CAWSGTGVQPQHF. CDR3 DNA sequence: TGTGCCTGGAGCGGGACAGGGGTTCAGCCCCAGCATTTT.

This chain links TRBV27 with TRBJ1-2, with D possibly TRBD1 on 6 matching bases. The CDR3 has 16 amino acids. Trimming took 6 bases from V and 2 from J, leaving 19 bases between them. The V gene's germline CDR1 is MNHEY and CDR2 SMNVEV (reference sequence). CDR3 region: CASSSGASGVNYGYTF. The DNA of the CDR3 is TGTGCCAGCAGCTCAGGGGCTTCAGGGGTGAACTATGGCTACACCTTC.

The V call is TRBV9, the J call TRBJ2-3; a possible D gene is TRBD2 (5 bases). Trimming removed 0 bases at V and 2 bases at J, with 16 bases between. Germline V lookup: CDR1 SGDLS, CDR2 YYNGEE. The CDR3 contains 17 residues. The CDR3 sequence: CASSVGTRVYYTDTQYF. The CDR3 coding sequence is TGTGCCAGCAGCGTAGGGACTCGCGTCTATTACACAGATACGCAGTATTTT.

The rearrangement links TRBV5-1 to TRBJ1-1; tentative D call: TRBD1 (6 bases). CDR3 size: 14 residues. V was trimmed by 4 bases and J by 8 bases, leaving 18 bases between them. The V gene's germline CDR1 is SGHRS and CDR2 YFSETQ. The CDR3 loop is CASSPGAGNWEAFF. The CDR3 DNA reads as TGCGCCAGCAGCCCAGGGGCTGGGAATTGGGAAGCTTTCTTT. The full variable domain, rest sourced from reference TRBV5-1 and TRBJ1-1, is KAGVTQTPRYLIKTRGQQVTLSCSPISGHRSVSWYQQTPGQGLQFLFEYFSETQRNKGNFPGRFSGRQFSNSRSEMNVSTLELGDSALYLCASSPGAGNWEAFFGQGTRLTVV.

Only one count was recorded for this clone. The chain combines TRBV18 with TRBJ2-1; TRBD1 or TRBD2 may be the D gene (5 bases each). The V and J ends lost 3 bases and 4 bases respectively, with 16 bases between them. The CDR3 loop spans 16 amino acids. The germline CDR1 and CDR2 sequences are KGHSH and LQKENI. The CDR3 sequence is CASSPTGTGRYNEQFF. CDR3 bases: TGTGCCAGCTCACCCACCGGGACGGGACGGTACAATGAGCAGTTCTTC.

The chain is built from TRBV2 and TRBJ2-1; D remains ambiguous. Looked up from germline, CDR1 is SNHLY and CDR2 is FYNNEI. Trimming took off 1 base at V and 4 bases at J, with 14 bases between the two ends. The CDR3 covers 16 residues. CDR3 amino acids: CASSEDLAAPYNEQFF. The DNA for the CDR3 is TGTGCCAGCAGTGAAGATTTGGCAGCCCCATACAATGAGCAGTTCTTC.

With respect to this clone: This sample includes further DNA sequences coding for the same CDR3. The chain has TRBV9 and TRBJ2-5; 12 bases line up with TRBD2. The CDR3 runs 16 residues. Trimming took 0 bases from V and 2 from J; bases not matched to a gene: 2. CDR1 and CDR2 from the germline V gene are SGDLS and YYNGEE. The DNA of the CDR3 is TGTGCCAGCAGCGTAGGGCTAGCGGGGGGGCAAGAGACCCAGTACTTC. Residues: CASSVGLAGGQETQYF.

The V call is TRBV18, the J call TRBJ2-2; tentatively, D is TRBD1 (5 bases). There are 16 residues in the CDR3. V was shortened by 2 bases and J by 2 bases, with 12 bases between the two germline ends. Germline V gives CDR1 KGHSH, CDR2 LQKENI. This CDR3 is CASSPIVGANTGELFF. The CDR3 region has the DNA TGTGCCAGCTCACCAATCGTAGGGGCTAACACCGGGGAGCTGTTTTTT.

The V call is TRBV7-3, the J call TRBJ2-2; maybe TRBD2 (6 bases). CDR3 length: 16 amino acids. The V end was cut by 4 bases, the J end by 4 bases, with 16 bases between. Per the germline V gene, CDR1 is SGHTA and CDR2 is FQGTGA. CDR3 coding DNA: TGTGCCAGCAGCTCCCCGGGGGACGGGAGCACCGGGGAGCTGTTTTTT. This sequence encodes CASSSPGDGSTGELFF. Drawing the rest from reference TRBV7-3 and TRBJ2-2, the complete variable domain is GAGVSQTPSNKVTEKGKYVELRCDPISGHTALYWYRQSLGQGPEFLIYFQGTGAADDSGLPNDRFFAVRPEGSVSTLKIQRTERGDSAVYLCASSSPGDGSTGELFFGEGSRLTVL.

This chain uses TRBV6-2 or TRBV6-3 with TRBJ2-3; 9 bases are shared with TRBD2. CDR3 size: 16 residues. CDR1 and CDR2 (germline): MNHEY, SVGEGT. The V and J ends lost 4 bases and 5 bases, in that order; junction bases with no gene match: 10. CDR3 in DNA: TGTGCCAGCAGTTTATTGGGCGGGGGGGCCAAAGATACGCAGTATTTT. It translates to CASSLLGGGAKDTQYF.

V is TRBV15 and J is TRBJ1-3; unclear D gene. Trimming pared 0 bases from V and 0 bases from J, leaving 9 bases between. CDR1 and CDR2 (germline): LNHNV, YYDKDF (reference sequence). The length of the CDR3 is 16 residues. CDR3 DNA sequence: TGTGCCACCAGCAGAGAAAGCCCCTACTCTGGAAACACCATATATTTT. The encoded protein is CATSRESPYSGNTIYF.

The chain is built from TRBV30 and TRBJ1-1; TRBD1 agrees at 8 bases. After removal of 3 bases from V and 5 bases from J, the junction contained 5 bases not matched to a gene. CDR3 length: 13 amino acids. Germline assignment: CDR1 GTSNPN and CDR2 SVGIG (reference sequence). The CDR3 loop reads CAWSRTGRTEAFF. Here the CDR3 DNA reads TGTGCCTGGAGCAGGACAGGGAGGACTGAAGCTTTCTTT.

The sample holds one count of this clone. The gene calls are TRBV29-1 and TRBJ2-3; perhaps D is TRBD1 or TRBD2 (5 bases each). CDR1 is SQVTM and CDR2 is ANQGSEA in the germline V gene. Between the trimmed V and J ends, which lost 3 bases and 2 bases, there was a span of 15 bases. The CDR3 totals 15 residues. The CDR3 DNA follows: TGCAGCGTTGAGAGGGGCCAGGGCCTCACAGATACGCAGTATTTT. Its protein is CSVERGQGLTDTQYF.

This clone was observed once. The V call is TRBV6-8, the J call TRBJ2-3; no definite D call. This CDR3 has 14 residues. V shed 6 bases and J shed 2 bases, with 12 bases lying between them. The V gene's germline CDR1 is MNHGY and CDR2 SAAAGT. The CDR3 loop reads CASRVYGTTDTQYF. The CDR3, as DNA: TGTGCCAGCAGGGTATACGGCACCACAGATACGCAGTATTTT.

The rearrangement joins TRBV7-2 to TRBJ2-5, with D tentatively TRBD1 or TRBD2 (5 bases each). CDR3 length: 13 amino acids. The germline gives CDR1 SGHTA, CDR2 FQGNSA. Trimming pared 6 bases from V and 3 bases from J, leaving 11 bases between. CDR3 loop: CASRYGAEETQYF. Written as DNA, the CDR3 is TGTGCCAGCAGATACGGGGCTGAAGAGACCCAGTACTTC.

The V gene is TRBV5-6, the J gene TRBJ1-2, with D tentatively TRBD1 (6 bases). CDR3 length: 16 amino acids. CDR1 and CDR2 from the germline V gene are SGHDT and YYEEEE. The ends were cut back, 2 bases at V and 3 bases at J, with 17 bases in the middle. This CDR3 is CASSFVPQGGDYGYTF. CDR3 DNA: TGTGCCAGCAGCTTTGTCCCACAGGGAGGAGACTATGGCTACACCTTC.

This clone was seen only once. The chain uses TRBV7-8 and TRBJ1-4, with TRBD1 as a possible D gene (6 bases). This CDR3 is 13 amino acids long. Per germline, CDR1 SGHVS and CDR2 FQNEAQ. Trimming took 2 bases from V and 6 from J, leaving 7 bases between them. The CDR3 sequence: CASSLRTDEKLFF. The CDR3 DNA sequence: TGTGCCAGCAGCTTACGGACAGATGAAAAACTGTTTTTT.